Listed below are T cell receptor beta chains from one sample, sequenced in a study of cytomegalovirus exposure and HLA in healthy donors. TCRdb's copy holds only in-frame clones and misses some; the assay was immunoSEQ multiplex PCR. The table shows some 190,000 clones, with about 87% occurring only once. Material for sequencing was PBMCs. The receptor set was obtained from a man aged 25 to 40 in good health and CMV-seronegative. Both conserved end residues are part of each CDR3. Each record gives: D gene, J gene, V gene, clone size, CDR3 protein, CDR3 DNA. A D gene is named only where the DNA matches it firmly. Clone size, where shown, is once, few, many, or a class for clones that have expanded.

D gene: TRBD1; J gene: TRBJ1-5; V gene: TRBV27; clone size: NA; CDR3 protein: CASSSQGADQPQHF; CDR3 DNA: TGTGCCAGCAGTTCGCAGGGGGCGGATCAGCCCCAGCATTTT
D gene: TRBD1; J gene: TRBJ1-1; V gene: TRBV7-8; clone size: NA; CDR3 protein: CASLRGTGWTEAFF; CDR3 DNA: TGTGCCAGCCTTCGGGGGACAGGCTGGACTGAAGCTTTCTTT
D gene: TRBD1; J gene: TRBJ1-1; V gene: TRBV19; clone size: NA; CDR3 protein: CASSTRLTGRNTEAFF; CDR3 DNA: TGTGCCAGTAGTACCAGACTGACAGGGAGGAACACTGAAGCTTTCTTT
D gene: TRBD2; J gene: TRBJ2-3; V gene: TRBV28; clone size: NA; CDR3 protein: CASSPISRTSGGTDTQYF; CDR3 DNA: TGTGCCAGCAGTCCGATCTCAAGGACTAGCGGGGGCACAGATACGCAGTATTTT
D gene: TRBD1; J gene: TRBJ2-7; V gene: TRBV7-2; clone size: NA; CDR3 protein: CASSFGQGYYEQYF; CDR3 DNA: TGTGCCAGCAGCTTCGGACAGGGGTACTACGAGCAGTACTTC
D gene: TRBD1; J gene: TRBJ1-1; V gene: TRBV19; clone size: NA; CDR3 protein: CASIQGAEAFF; CDR3 DNA: TGTGCCAGTATTCAGGGGGCTGAAGCTTTCTTT
D gene: NA; J gene: TRBJ1-2; V gene: TRBV2; clone size: NA; CDR3 protein: CASNLRGADGYTF; CDR3 DNA: TGTGCCAGCAATCTTCGGGGGGCGGATGGCTACACCTTC
D gene: TRBD1; J gene: TRBJ2-5; V gene: TRBV7-9; clone size: NA; CDR3 protein: CASSLAVGTVTETQYF; CDR3 DNA: TGTGCCAGCAGCTTAGCGGTTGGGACAGTAACAGAGACCCAGTACTTC
D gene: TRBD2; J gene: TRBJ2-5; V gene: TRBV2; clone size: NA; CDR3 protein: CASSRERDGETQYF; CDR3 DNA: TGTGCCAGCAGTAGAGAGCGGGATGGAGAGACCCAGTACTTC
D gene: NA; J gene: TRBJ2-7; V gene: TRBV7-9; clone size: few; CDR3 protein: CASSRAGSVEQYF; CDR3 DNA: TGTGCCAGCAGCCGGGCGGGATCGGTCGAGCAGTACTTC
D gene: TRBD1; J gene: TRBJ1-4; V gene: TRBV5-6; clone size: NA; CDR3 protein: CASSPRDRGIQLFF; CDR3 DNA: TGTGCCAGCAGCCCTAGGGACAGGGGGATTCAACTGTTTTTT
D gene: TRBD2; J gene: TRBJ2-1; V gene: TRBV6-6; clone size: few; CDR3 protein: CASSPSGKLNSPFF; CDR3 DNA: TGTGCCAGCAGTCCTAGCGGGAAACTAAATTCCCCGTTCTTC
D gene: NA; J gene: TRBJ2-3; V gene: TRBV4-2; clone size: NA; CDR3 protein: CASSPGVGSTDTQYF; CDR3 DNA: TGTGCCAGCAGCCCCGGGGTGGGAAGCACAGATACGCAGTATTTT
D gene: TRBD1; J gene: TRBJ1-2; V gene: TRBV2; clone size: NA; CDR3 protein: CASRTGTGAYGYTF; CDR3 DNA: TGTGCCAGCAGGACCGGGACAGGGGCATATGGCTACACCTTC
D gene: TRBD1; J gene: TRBJ1-2; V gene: TRBV6-1; clone size: NA; CDR3 protein: CASIRQGRRDGYTF; CDR3 DNA: TGTGCCAGCATTAGACAGGGCCGAAGAGATGGCTACACCTTC
D gene: NA; J gene: TRBJ2-7; V gene: TRBV4-3; clone size: NA; CDR3 protein: CASSQVVSYEQYF; CDR3 DNA: TGCGCCAGCAGCCAAGTCGTATCCTACGAGCAGTACTTC
D gene: NA; J gene: TRBJ2-3; V gene: TRBV6-4; clone size: NA; CDR3 protein: CASRADRLTDTQYF; CDR3 DNA: TGTGCCAGCCGAGCTGACAGACTCACAGATACGCAGTATTTT
D gene: TRBD1; J gene: TRBJ2-3; V gene: TRBV2; clone size: NA; CDR3 protein: CASMGAGGSTDTQYF; CDR3 DNA: TGTGCCAGCATGGGGGCAGGGGGCTCCACAGATACGCAGTATTTT
D gene: TRBD1; J gene: TRBJ2-7; V gene: TRBV6-1; clone size: NA; CDR3 protein: CASRLQGTGVGEQYF; CDR3 DNA: TGTGCCAGCAGACTCCAAGGGACAGGGGTCGGGGAGCAGTACTTC
D gene: TRBD1; J gene: TRBJ2-5; V gene: TRBV6-5; clone size: NA; CDR3 protein: CAARSTGGTQYF; CDR3 DNA: TGTGCCGCAAGATCGACAGGGGGGACCCAGTACTTC
D gene: NA; J gene: TRBJ2-1; V gene: TRBV5-1; clone size: NA; CDR3 protein: CASSTGHGDNEQFF; CDR3 DNA: TGCGCCAGCAGCACGGGACACGGGGACAATGAGCAGTTCTTC
D gene: NA; J gene: TRBJ2-7; V gene: TRBV30; clone size: NA; CDR3 protein: CAWNALSSYEQYF; CDR3 DNA: TGTGCCTGGAACGCCCTAAGCTCCTACGAGCAGTACTTC
D gene: NA; J gene: TRBJ2-7; V gene: TRBV7-8; clone size: NA; CDR3 protein: CASSTGLLLSYEQYF; CDR3 DNA: TGTGCCAGCAGCACGGGACTCCTTTTGTCCTACGAGCAGTACTTC
D gene: NA; J gene: TRBJ2-7; V gene: TRBV19; clone size: NA; CDR3 protein: CASSPNGQTGLYEQYF; CDR3 DNA: TGTGCCAGTAGTCCGAATGGGCAGACAGGCCTCTACGAGCAGTACTTC
D gene: NA; J gene: TRBJ2-5; V gene: TRBV11-2; clone size: few; CDR3 protein: CASSPGNGGETQYF; CDR3 DNA: TGTGCCAGCAGCCCCGGGAACGGCGGGGAGACCCAGTACTTC
D gene: TRBD1; J gene: TRBJ1-6; V gene: TRBV7-6; clone size: once; CDR3 protein: CASSLAQGETYNSPLHF; CDR3 DNA: TGTGCCAGCAGCTTAGCCCAGGGGGAGACCTATAATTCACCCCTCCACTTT
D gene: NA; J gene: TRBJ1-1; V gene: TRBV19; clone size: NA; CDR3 protein: CASSIASVNTEAFF; CDR3 DNA: TGTGCCAGTAGTATCGCCAGCGTAAACACTGAAGCTTTCTTT
D gene: NA; J gene: TRBJ2-3; V gene: TRBV4-1; clone size: NA; CDR3 protein: CASSQRPPTQYF; CDR3 DNA: TGCGCCAGCAGCCAGAGGCCTCCCACGCAGTATTTT
D gene: TRBD1; J gene: TRBJ2-5; V gene: TRBV5-4; clone size: NA; CDR3 protein: CASSLADRKETQYF; CDR3 DNA: TGTGCCAGCAGCTTGGCGGACAGGAAAGAGACCCAGTACTTC
D gene: NA; J gene: TRBJ2-5; V gene: TRBV15; clone size: NA; CDR3 protein: CATSRDPGMETQYF; CDR3 DNA: TGTGCCACCAGCAGAGATCCGGGAATGGAGACCCAGTACTTC
D gene: NA; J gene: TRBJ2-3; V gene: TRBV4-2; clone size: few; CDR3 protein: CASSPGLLTDTQYF; CDR3 DNA: TGTGCCAGCAGCCCGGGACTGCTCACAGATACGCAGTATTTT
D gene: NA; J gene: TRBJ2-3; V gene: TRBV28; clone size: once; CDR3 protein: CASTADSGTDTQYF; CDR3 DNA: TGTGCCAGCACCGCGGACAGTGGCACAGATACGCAGTATTTT